Shown below are 8 T cell receptor beta chains from a single sample sequenced in a study of spatial heterogeneity in lung cancer. TCRdb analysed the 5' RACE reads with MiXCR anew, one entry per CDR3 protein. The sample lists 39,000 or so distinct CDR3 sequences, approximately 7.5% occurring once. Sample time point: sample taken at primary tumor resection. No cells were sorted before sequencing. The whole RNA sequenced was extracted from tumor, nontumor lung or frozen PBMC. Material: PBMCs, obtained at surgery. The receptors stem from a male donor with early-stage non-small cell lung cancer.

This chain links TRBV20-1 with TRBJ1-2, with 7 bases aligning to TRBD1. CDR3 length: 14 residues. The V gene's germline CDR1 is DFQATT and CDR2 SNEGSKA (reference sequence). Trimming removed 6 bases from V and 2 bases from J; junction bases left unmatched: 9. This chain's CDR3 is CSATTGQENYGYTF. The CDR3 nucleotides read TGCAGTGCAACGACCGGACAGGAGAACTATGGCTACACCTTC.

This clonotype was found a few times. The chain joins TRBV6-5 to TRBJ1-3, with D possibly TRBD1 on 6 matching bases. The V gene's germline CDR1 is MNHEY and CDR2 SVGAGI. Trimming left V 0 bases short and J 7 bases short, with 10 bases between. This CDR3 region has 14 residues. The CDR3 DNA follows: TGTGCCAGCAGTTACTCCAGGGGTAGTAACACCATATATTTT. Translation gives CASSYSRGSNTIYF.

This clonotype was counted at least ten times. V is TRBV6-5 and J is TRBJ2-5, with 7 bases identical to TRBD2. The CDR3 extends over 14 amino acids. J lost 5 bases, V lost 4 bases, and 7 bases had no gene match. Germline assignment: CDR1 MNHEY and CDR2 SVGAGI. The CDR3 here is CASSLSGVNETQYF. The DNA of the CDR3 is TGTGCCAGCAGTTTGAGCGGGGTGAATGAGACCCAGTACTTC.

The chain uses TRBV6-6 and TRBJ2-1; 12 bases are a match to TRBD1. This CDR3 contains 18 residues. The germline CDR1 and CDR2 sequences are MNHNY and SVGAGI (reference sequence). After removal of 6 bases from V and 4 bases from J, the junction contained 13 bases not matched to a gene. The CDR3, as DNA: TGTGCCAGCAGCGGGGGACAGGGGGCTCATCGGAAGTACAATGAGCAGTTCTTC. Translation gives CASSGGQGAHRKYNEQFF.

J is TRBJ1-2 and V is TRBV20-1; D unresolved. The CDR3 is made up of 12 amino acids. Germline CDR1 reads DFQATT; CDR2 reads SNEGSKA (reference sequence). With 7 bases removed from V and 6 bases from J, the gap between germline ends came to 15 bases. The CDR3 DNA is TGCAGTGGCCCGGAGTCTGCGAATGGCTACACCTTC. This sequence encodes CSGPESANGYTF.

Many counts were recorded for this clonotype. The rearrangement joins TRBV6-2 or TRBV6-3 to TRBJ2-5, with unresolved D. Germline lookup yields CDR1 MNHEY and CDR2 SVGEGT. The CDR3 runs 15 residues. V was shortened by 0 bases and J by 5 bases, with 13 bases between the two germline ends. The CDR3 DNA follows: TGTGCCAGCAGTTACTCGTCCCGAGATATCGAGACCCAGTACTTC. Its protein is CASSYSSRDIETQYF.

This clonotype has a count of ten or more. J is TRBJ2-1 and V is TRBV28; 10 bases align to TRBD1. This CDR3 is built from 15 residues. V lost 6 bases, J lost 7 bases, and 9 bases stayed unmatched. Germline V gene sequence: CDR1 MDHEN, CDR2 SYDVKM. In DNA form, the CDR3 reads TGTGCCAGCAGCGTACCGGGACAGGGGTATAATGAGCAGTTCTTC. Encoded protein: CASSVPGQGYNEQFF.

This clonotype was seen many times. The V and J genes are TRBV7-2 and TRBJ2-3; the match to TRBD2 covers 8 bases. Germline CDR1 is SGHTA and CDR2 is FQGNSA. Trimming cost V 5 bases and J 1 base; bases outside gene matches: 5. This CDR3 spans 15 amino acids. The CDR3 reads CASSPSGSGTDTQYF. CDR3 in DNA: TGTGCCAGCAGCCCCAGCGGGAGTGGCACAGATACGCAGTATTTT.